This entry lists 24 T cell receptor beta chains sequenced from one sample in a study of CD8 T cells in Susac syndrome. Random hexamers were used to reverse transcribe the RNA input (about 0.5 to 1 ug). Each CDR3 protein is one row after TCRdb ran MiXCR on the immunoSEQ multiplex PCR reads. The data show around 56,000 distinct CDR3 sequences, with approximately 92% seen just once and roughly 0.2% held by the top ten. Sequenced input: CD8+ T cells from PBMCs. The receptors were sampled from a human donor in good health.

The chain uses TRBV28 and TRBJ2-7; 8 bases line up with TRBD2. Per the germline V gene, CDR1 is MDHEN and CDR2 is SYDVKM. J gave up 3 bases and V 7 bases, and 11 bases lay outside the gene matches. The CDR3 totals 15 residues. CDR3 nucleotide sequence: TGTGCCAGCAAGATCTTTAGCGGGGATGGCTACGAGCAGTACTTC. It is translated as CASKIFSGDGYEQYF.

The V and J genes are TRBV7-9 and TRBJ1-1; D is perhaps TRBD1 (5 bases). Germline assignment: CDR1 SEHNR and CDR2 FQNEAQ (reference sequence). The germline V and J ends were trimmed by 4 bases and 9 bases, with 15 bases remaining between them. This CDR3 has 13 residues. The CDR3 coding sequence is TGTGCCAGCAGCTGGGGACCGGAGGTTAAAGCTTTCTTT. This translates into CASSWGPEVKAFF.

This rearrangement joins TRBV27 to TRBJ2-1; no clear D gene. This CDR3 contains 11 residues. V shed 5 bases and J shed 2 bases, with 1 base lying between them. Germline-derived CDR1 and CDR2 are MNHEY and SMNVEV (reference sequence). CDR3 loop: CASSPYNEQFF. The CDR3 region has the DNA TGTGCCAGCAGTCCCTACAATGAGCAGTTCTTC.

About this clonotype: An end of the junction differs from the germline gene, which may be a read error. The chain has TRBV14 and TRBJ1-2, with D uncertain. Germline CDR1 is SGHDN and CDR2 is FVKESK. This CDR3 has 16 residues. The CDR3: CAGSQDPDGFNYGYTF. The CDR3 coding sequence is TGTGCCGGCAGCCAAGATCCCGACGGATTTAACTATGGCTACACCTTC.

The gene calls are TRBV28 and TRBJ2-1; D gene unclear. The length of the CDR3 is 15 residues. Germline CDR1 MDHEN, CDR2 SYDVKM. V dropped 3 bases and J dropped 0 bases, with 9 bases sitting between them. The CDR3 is CASSFPSSSYNEQFF. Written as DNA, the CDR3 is TGTGCCAGCAGTTTTCCCTCGAGCTCCTACAATGAGCAGTTCTTC.

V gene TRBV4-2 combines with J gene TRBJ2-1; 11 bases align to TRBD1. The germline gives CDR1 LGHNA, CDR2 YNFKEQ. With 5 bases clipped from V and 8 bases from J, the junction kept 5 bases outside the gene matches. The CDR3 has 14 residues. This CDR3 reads CASSEGQGGDEQFF. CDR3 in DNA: TGTGCCAGCAGCGAGGGACAGGGGGGGGATGAGCAGTTCTTC.

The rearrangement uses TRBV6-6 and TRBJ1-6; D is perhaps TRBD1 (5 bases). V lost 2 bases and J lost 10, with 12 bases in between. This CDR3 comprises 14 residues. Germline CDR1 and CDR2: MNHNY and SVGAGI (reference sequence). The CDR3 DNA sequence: TGTGCCAGCAGTTACGAGCAGGGTGACTCACCCCTCCACTTT. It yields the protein CASSYEQGDSPLHF.

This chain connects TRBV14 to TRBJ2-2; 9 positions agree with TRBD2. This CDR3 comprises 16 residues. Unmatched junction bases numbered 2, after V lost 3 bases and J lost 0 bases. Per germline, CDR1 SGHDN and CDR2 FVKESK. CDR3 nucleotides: TGTGCCAGCAGCCATCTAGCGGGGACGAACACCGGGGAGCTGTTTTTT. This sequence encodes CASSHLAGTNTGELFF.

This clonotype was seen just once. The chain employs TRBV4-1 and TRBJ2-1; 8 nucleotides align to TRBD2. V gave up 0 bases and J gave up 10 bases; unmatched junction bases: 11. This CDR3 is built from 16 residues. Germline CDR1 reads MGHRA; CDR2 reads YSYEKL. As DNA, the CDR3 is TGCGCCAGCAGCCAAGATGGGGAAGGACTAGCTGGAGAGCAGTTCTTC. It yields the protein CASSQDGEGLAGEQFF.

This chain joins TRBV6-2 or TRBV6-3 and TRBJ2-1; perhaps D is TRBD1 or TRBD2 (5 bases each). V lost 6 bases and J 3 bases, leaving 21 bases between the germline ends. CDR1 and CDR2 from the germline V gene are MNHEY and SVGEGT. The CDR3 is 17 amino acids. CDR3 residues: CASSLAPGRPFYNEQFF. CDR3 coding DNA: TGTGCCAGCAGCCTAGCCCCGGGACGGCCCTTCTACAATGAGCAGTTCTTC.

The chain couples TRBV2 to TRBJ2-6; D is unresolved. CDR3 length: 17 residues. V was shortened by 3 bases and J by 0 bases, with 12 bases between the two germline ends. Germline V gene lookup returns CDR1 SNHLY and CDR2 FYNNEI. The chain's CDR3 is CASSEQYPSSGANVLTF. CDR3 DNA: TGTGCCAGCAGTGAGCAGTATCCCAGCTCTGGGGCCAACGTCCTGACTTTC.

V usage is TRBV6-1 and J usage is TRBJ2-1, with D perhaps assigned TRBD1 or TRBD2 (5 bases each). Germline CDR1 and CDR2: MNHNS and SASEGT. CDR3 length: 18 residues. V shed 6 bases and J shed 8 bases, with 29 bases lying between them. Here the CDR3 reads CASRLRGPPWLLQDEQFF. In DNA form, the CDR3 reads TGTGCCAGCAGGCTCCGGGGTCCCCCTTGGCTCCTACAGGATGAGCAGTTCTTC.

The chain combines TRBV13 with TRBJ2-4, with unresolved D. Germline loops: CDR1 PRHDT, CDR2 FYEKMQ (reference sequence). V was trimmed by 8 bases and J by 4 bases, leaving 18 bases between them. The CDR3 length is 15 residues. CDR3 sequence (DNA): TGTGCCAGCTCGGCTGACGGGCCGTTAAAAAACATTCAGTACTTC. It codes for CASSADGPLKNIQYF.

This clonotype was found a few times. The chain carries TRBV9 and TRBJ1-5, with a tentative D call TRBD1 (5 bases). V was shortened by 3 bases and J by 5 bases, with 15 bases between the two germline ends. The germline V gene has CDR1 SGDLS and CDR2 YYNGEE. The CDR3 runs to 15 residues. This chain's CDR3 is CASSGDGNGDQPQHF. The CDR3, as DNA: TGTGCCAGCAGCGGGGACGGTAACGGCGATCAGCCCCAGCATTTT.

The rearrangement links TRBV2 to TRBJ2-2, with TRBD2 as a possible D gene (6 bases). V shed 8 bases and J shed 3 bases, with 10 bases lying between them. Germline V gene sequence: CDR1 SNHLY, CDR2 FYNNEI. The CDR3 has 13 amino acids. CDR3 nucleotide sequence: TGTGCCAGCCTCCCGGGAGACACCGGGGAGCTGTTTTTT. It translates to CASLPGDTGELFF.

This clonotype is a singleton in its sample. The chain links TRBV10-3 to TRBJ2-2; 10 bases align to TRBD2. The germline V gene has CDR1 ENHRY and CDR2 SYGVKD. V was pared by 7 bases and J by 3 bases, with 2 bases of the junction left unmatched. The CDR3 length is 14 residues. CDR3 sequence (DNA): TGTGCCATCAAGAGCGGGGGGGACACCGGGGAGCTGTTTTTT. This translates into CAIKSGGDTGELFF.

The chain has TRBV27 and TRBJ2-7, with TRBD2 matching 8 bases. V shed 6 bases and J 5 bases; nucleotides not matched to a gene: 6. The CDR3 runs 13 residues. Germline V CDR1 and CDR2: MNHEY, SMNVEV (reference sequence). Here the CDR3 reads CASSGGAIHEQYF. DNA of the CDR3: TGTGCCAGCAGCGGGGGGGCGATCCACGAGCAGTACTTC.

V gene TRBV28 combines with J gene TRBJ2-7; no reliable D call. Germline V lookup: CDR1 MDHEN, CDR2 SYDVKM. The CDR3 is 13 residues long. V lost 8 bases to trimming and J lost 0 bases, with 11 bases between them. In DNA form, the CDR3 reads TGTGCCAGCGACGATCAGCACTCCTACGAGCAGTACTTC. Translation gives CASDDQHSYEQYF.

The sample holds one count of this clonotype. CDR3 sequence (DNA): TGCAGTGCTACAGGGTTGGCTGCTCAGGGTGGAATCCCGAACACCGGGGAGCTGTTTTTT. Residues: CSATGLAAQGGIPNTGELFF. The V gene is TRBV20-1, the J gene TRBJ2-2, with D possibly TRBD1 on 5 matching bases. Trimming stripped 4 bases from V and 0 bases from J, with 27 bases between. The germline CDR1 and CDR2 sequences are DFQATT and SNEGSKA (reference sequence). This CDR3 region has 20 residues.

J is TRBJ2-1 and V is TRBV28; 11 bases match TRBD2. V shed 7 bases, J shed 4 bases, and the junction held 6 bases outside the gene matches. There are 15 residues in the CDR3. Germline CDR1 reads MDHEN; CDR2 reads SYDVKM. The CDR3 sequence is CASKITSGGYNEQFF. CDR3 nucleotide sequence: TGTGCCAGCAAAATCACTAGCGGGGGATACAATGAGCAGTTCTTC.

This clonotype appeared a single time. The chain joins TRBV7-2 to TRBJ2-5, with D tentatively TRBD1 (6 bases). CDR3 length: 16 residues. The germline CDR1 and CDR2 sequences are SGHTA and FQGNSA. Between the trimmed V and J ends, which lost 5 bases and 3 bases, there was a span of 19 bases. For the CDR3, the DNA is TGTGCCAGCAGCCCCGACAGGACTGAAGTCGAAGAGACCCAGTACTTC. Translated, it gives CASSPDRTEVEETQYF.

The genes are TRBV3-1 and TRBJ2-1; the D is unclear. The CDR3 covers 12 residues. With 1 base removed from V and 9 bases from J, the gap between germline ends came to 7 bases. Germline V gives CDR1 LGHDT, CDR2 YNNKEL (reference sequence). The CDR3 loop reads CASSQGVVEQFF. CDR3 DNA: TGTGCCAGCAGCCAAGGGGTCGTTGAGCAGTTCTTC.

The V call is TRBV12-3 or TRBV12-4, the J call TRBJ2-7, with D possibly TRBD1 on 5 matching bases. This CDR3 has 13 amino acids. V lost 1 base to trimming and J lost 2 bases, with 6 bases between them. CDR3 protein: CASSLGTTYEQYF. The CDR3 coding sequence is TGTGCCAGCAGTTTAGGGACAACCTACGAGCAGTACTTC.

CDR3: CASSLGWGLGNQPQHF. Written as DNA, the CDR3 is TGTGCCAGCAGCTTAGGATGGGGTTTGGGCAATCAGCCCCAGCATTTT. The chain carries TRBV7-9 and TRBJ1-5; D gene ambiguous. Germline CDR1 SEHNR, CDR2 FQNEAQ (reference sequence). Deletions cut 1 base from V and 2 bases from J, with 12 bases between. The CDR3 is 16 residues long.